This TCR beta chain is from a study of PD-1 blockade in classical Hodgkin lymphoma. In its sample, this clone was seen a few times. Germline loops: CDR1 MNHEY, CDR2 SMNVEV (reference sequence). With V trimmed by 5 bases and J by 7 bases, 2 bases remained unmatched. The CDR3 extends over 12 amino acids. Sequenced by immunoSEQ multiplex PCR; TCRdb stores in-frame clones only, minus some. The sample lists 46,000 or so clones; roughly 86% were seen once. In every patient, relapse followed autologous stem cell transplantation, while exposure to brentuximab vedotin differed. The sample consisted of peripheral blood mononuclear cells (PBMCs), taken at baseline. The genes are TRBV27 and TRBJ2-5, with 9 bases aligning to TRBD2. This clonotype originated in a human donor with classical Hodgkin lymphoma. CDR3 loop: CASSLTSGTQYF. The CDR3 DNA sequence: TGTGCCAGCAGTCTGACTAGCGGGACCCAGTACTTC.